This T cell receptor beta chain was captured in a study of T cells in Graves' hyperthyroidism and ophthalmopathy. RNA transcripts were the template for amplifying TCR beta CDR3 regions. TCR CDR3 underwent first-round RT-PCR with the HTBI primer set. TCRdb analysed the multiplex PCR reads with MiXCR anew, one entry per CDR3 protein. The table includes about 590,000 distinct CDR3 sequences, less than 20% detected once. The V and J ends lost 6 bases and 3 bases respectively, with 18 bases between them. CDR3 length: 15 amino acids. The germline V gene has CDR1 DFQATT and CDR2 SNEGSKA (reference sequence). Study observations and caveats: The majority of expanded thyroid clonotypes above 0.001 also appeared in blood.

This clonotype has only a few counts. Its antigen is currently unknown. The receptor's source is a woman between 25 and 40 years old with Graves' hyperthyroidism. The sequenced sample consisted of blood. This chain links TRBV20-1 with TRBJ2-1, with D possibly matching TRBD2 (6 bases). The CDR3 is CSARGGAGFYNEQFF. DNA for the CDR3: TGCAGTGCCCGGGGCGGGGCGGGGTTCTACAATGAGCAGTTCTTC.